A selection of T cell receptor beta chains follows, all from one sample in a study of OX40 agonist ivuxolimab in advanced cancers. Produced via immunoSEQ multiplex PCR; TCRdb's table is partial and in-frame only. The profile shows about 32,000 clones, approximately 80% of them singletons. The material sequenced was CD4+ or CD8+ T cells sorted from blood, taken in a trial of the OX40 agonist ivuxolimab. Source of these receptors: an adult with an advanced solid tumor such as melanoma, head and neck, liver or kidney cancer. CDR3s include the opening cysteine and the closing phenylalanine or tryptophan. A D gene is named only where the DNA matches it firmly. Where a row states a size, it is once, few, many or the class of an expanded clone; other rows omit it.

D: NA
V: TRBV4-1
size: NA
J: TRBJ1-6
length: 14
CDR3: CASSQGGRWSPLHF
DNA: TGCGCCAGCAGCCAAGGGGGGAGGTGGTCACCCCTCCACTTT

D: TRBD1
V: TRBV7-8
size: NA
J: TRBJ2-1
length: 14
CDR3: CASSSWTGGYEQFF
DNA: TGTGCCAGCAGCTCTTGGACAGGGGGCTATGAGCAGTTCTTC

D: TRBD2
V: TRBV11-2
size: NA
J: TRBJ2-2
length: 16
CDR3: CASSPFGIAGIGELFF
DNA: TGTGCCAGCAGCCCCTTTGGGATAGCGGGAATCGGGGAGCTGTTTTTT

D: TRBD1
V: TRBV6-1
size: few
J: TRBJ1-4
length: 14
CDR3: CASIPQGAAEKLFF
DNA: TGTGCCAGCATCCCACAGGGGGCAGCTGAAAAACTGTTTTTT

D: NA
V: TRBV6-1
size: NA
J: TRBJ1-2
length: 14
CDR3: CASSERLDIYGYTF
DNA: TGTGCCAGCAGTGAAAGGTTGGACATCTATGGCTACACCTTC

D: TRBD1
V: TRBV11-3
size: NA
J: TRBJ2-2
length: 16
CDR3: CASSSRQGVTAGELFF
DNA: TGTGCCAGCAGCTCCCGACAGGGCGTTACGGCCGGGGAGCTGTTTTTT

D: NA
V: TRBV7-3
size: NA
J: TRBJ1-4
length: 14
CDR3: CASAQSWTNEKLFF
DNA: TGTGCCAGCGCGCAATCTTGGACTAATGAAAAACTGTTTTTT

D: TRBD2
V: TRBV5-4
size: NA
J: TRBJ2-5
length: 16
CDR3: CASDRLAGFLGETQYF
DNA: TGTGCCAGTGACCGACTAGCGGGATTCCTGGGAGAGACCCAGTACTTC

D: NA
V: TRBV27
size: once
J: TRBJ2-5
length: 11
CDR3: CASSLRETQYF
DNA: TGTGCCAGCAGTTTGCGAGAGACCCAGTACTTC

D: NA
V: TRBV19
size: NA
J: TRBJ2-1
length: 14
CDR3: CASSMFLAGHEQFF
DNA: TGTGCCAGTAGTATGTTTTTGGCGGGGCATGAGCAGTTCTTC

D: TRBD1
V: TRBV11-3
size: NA
J: TRBJ2-1
length: 16
CDR3: CASSLEGTASYNEQFF
DNA: TGTGCCAGCAGCTTAGAGGGGACAGCCTCCTACAATGAGCAGTTCTTC

D: NA
V: TRBV28
size: few
J: TRBJ2-1
length: 16
CDR3: CASSFWGGSSYNEQFF
DNA: TGTGCCAGCAGTTTTTGGGGCGGAAGCTCCTACAATGAGCAGTTCTTC

D: NA
V: TRBV7-8
size: NA
J: TRBJ1-2
length: 15
CDR3: CASSLVTGGDYGYTF
DNA: TGTGCCAGCAGCTTAGTCACAGGCGGGGACTATGGCTACACCTTC

D: TRBD2
V: TRBV19
size: NA
J: TRBJ2-3
length: 17
CDR3: CASTVLAGGASTDTQYF
DNA: TGTGCCAGTACTGTGCTAGCGGGAGGAGCTAGCACAGATACGCAGTATTTT

D: TRBD1
V: TRBV29-1
size: NA
J: TRBJ2-7
length: 15
CDR3: CSVEHDGTGDYEQYF
DNA: TGCAGCGTTGAACATGATGGGACAGGGGACTACGAGCAGTACTTC

D: TRBD1
V: TRBV7-9
size: NA
J: TRBJ1-4
length: 14
CDR3: CASSSRQGEEKLFF
DNA: TGTGCCAGCAGCTCACGACAGGGAGAAGAAAAACTGTTTTTT

D: NA
V: TRBV4-2
size: NA
J: TRBJ1-5
length: 13
CDR3: CASSQDRIQPQHF
DNA: TGTGCCAGCAGCCAAGACAGGATCCAGCCCCAGCATTTT

D: NA
V: TRBV19
size: NA
J: TRBJ1-5
length: 12
CDR3: CASSFPGGPQHF
DNA: TGTGCCAGTAGTTTCCCCGGGGGGCCCCAGCATTTT

D: NA
V: TRBV18
size: NA
J: TRBJ1-1
length: 14
CDR3: CASTLQGLNTEAFF
DNA: TGTGCCAGCACGTTACAGGGCTTGAACACTGAAGCTTTCTTT

D: NA
V: TRBV7-3
size: NA
J: TRBJ1-1
length: 16
CDR3: CASSLRAGQLITEAFF
DNA: TGTGCCAGCAGCTTAAGGGCGGGACAATTGATCACTGAAGCTTTCTTT

D: NA
V: TRBV2
size: few
J: TRBJ1-6
length: 13
CDR3: CASSEAWTPLNHF
DNA: TGTGCCAGCAGTGAAGCGTGGACACCATTAAACCACTTT

D: TRBD1
V: TRBV5-4
size: NA
J: TRBJ1-2
length: 14
CDR3: CASSLGTGGIGYTF
DNA: TGTGCCAGCAGCTTGGGGACAGGGGGAATAGGCTACACCTTC

D: NA
V: TRBV28
size: NA
J: TRBJ1-2
length: 13
CDR3: CASGAPGWSGYTF
DNA: TGTGCCAGCGGGGCACCGGGCTGGAGTGGCTACACCTTC

D: NA
V: TRBV2
size: NA
J: TRBJ1-4
length: 15
CDR3: CASRPPGWANEKLFF
DNA: TGTGCCAGCAGACCTCCGGGTTGGGCAAATGAAAAACTGTTTTTT

D: NA
V: TRBV7-9
size: NA
J: TRBJ2-2
length: 15
CDR3: CASSVYGTNTGELFF
DNA: TGTGCCAGCAGCGTATATGGCACGAACACCGGGGAGCTGTTTTTT

D: TRBD2
V: TRBV9
size: NA
J: TRBJ2-1
length: 17
CDR3: CASSVGLAGELGNEQFF
DNA: TGTGCCAGCAGCGTGGGACTAGCGGGAGAGCTAGGCAATGAGCAGTTCTTC

D: NA
V: TRBV10-1
size: NA
J: TRBJ2-1
length: 13
CDR3: CASGESWGNEQFF
DNA: TGCGCCAGCGGTGAGTCCTGGGGAAATGAGCAGTTCTTC

D: TRBD1
V: TRBV29-1
size: NA
J: TRBJ2-7
length: 12
CDR3: CSARTGIYEQYF
DNA: TGCAGCGCTCGGACAGGGATTTACGAGCAGTACTTC

D: NA
V: TRBV5-4
size: NA
J: TRBJ1-4
length: 15
CDR3: CASSLAGSGGEKLFF
DNA: TGTGCCAGCAGCTTGGCCGGATCAGGCGGGGAAAAACTGTTTTTT

D: TRBD1
V: TRBV6-1
size: NA
J: TRBJ1-1
length: 14
CDR3: CASTSGTGNTEAFF
DNA: TGTGCCAGCACTTCCGGGACAGGGAATACTGAAGCTTTCTTT

D: NA
V: TRBV4-3
size: NA
J: TRBJ2-7
length: 14
CDR3: CASSRGVASDEQYF
DNA: TGCGCCAGCAGCCGAGGCGTAGCGTCAGACGAGCAGTACTTC

D: TRBD2
V: TRBV4-1
size: NA
J: TRBJ2-5
length: 17
CDR3: CASSQDGAGGSQETQYF
DNA: TGCGCCAGCAGCCAAGACGGGGCGGGAGGAAGCCAAGAGACCCAGTACTTC

D: NA
V: TRBV5-1
size: NA
J: TRBJ1-6
length: 14
CDR3: CASSLDGTSSPLHF
DNA: TGCGCCAGCAGCTTGGATGGGACATCTTCACCCCTCCACTTT

D: NA
V: TRBV6-1
size: few
J: TRBJ2-5
length: 14
CDR3: CASSRSAGVETQYF
DNA: TGTGCCAGCAGCAGGTCTGCCGGGGTAGAGACCCAGTACTTC

D: NA
V: TRBV6-6
size: NA
J: TRBJ2-7
length: 11
CDR3: CASQDSYEQYF
DNA: TGTGCCAGCCAGGACAGCTACGAGCAGTACTTC

D: NA
V: TRBV30
size: once
J: TRBJ2-5
length: 13
CDR3: CAWSVLGSETQYF
DNA: TGTGCCTGGAGTGTACTGGGGTCGGAGACCCAGTACTTC

D: TRBD1
V: TRBV27
size: NA
J: TRBJ2-7
length: 14
CDR3: CASSLGQGATDQYF
DNA: TGTGCCAGCAGTTTAGGACAGGGGGCGACAGATCAGTACTTC

D: NA
V: TRBV10-3
size: NA
J: TRBJ2-7
length: 14
CDR3: CAISWTKKAHEQYF
DNA: TGTGCCATCAGCTGGACCAAGAAGGCCCACGAGCAGTACTTC

D: NA
V: TRBV6-1
size: few
J: TRBJ1-2
length: 14
CDR3: CASSEEGYVGGYTF
DNA: TGTGCCAGCAGTGAAGAAGGGTACGTCGGTGGCTACACCTTC

D: NA
V: TRBV19
size: NA
J: TRBJ2-1
length: 14
CDR3: CASSKGGRNNEQFF
DNA: TGTGCCAGTAGTAAAGGCGGACGGAACAATGAGCAGTTCTTC

D: NA
V: TRBV28
size: NA
J: TRBJ2-1
length: 11
CDR3: CASSIRDEQFF
DNA: TGTGCCAGCAGTATCCGCGATGAGCAGTTCTTC

D: NA
V: TRBV5-4
size: NA
J: TRBJ2-1
length: 16
CDR3: CASSLKSGTSNNEQFF
DNA: TGTGCCAGCAGCTTAAAATCCGGGACTTCGAACAATGAGCAGTTCTTC

D: NA
V: TRBV6-1
size: NA
J: TRBJ2-6
length: 15
CDR3: CASRRGGSGANVLTF
DNA: TGTGCCAGCAGGAGAGGTGGCTCTGGGGCCAACGTCCTGACTTTC

D: NA
V: TRBV6-4
size: few
J: TRBJ2-7
length: 20
CDR3: CASSRLDRDWERRSSYEQYF
DNA: TGTGCCAGCAGTCGCCTAGACCGGGACTGGGAGAGGAGAAGCTCCTACGAGCAGTACTTC

D: TRBD2
V: TRBV9
size: NA
J: TRBJ2-5
length: 15
CDR3: CASSYQSGEIETQYF
DNA: TGTGCCAGCAGCTACCAGAGCGGGGAGATAGAGACCCAGTACTTC